One and the same sample provided the 13 T cell receptor beta chains below, sequenced in a study of post-analysis software for immune sequencing data. Study results and caveats: Higher frequency in patients than in controls was seen for 5 or 6 TRBV segments, with TRBV5-6, TRBV5-1 and TRBV20-1 among them.

Unique molecular identifiers were present in the TCR beta cDNA libraries. TCRdb used MiXCR to reprocess the PCR reads, holding one entry per CDR3 protein. The sample lists hundreds of thousands of distinct CDR3 sequences, around 53% seen once, with approximately 4.4% in the top ten. Their antigen targets remain unknown. The sample consisted of blood. These receptor sequences come from a girl between 10 and 17 years old with multiple sclerosis.

The V and J genes are TRBV5-1 and TRBJ2-5; TRBD2 matches at 10 bases. Germline V gene sequence: CDR1 SGHRS, CDR2 YFSETQ. This CDR3 is 15 amino acids long. The V gene end was trimmed by 2 bases and the J gene end by 6 bases; junction bases not matched to a gene: 7. CDR3 nucleotide sequence: TGCGCCAGCAGCTTAGCTAGCGGGAGTCAGCAGACCCAGTACTTC. Encoded protein: CASSLASGSQQTQYF.

The chain joins TRBV20-1 to TRBJ1-1, with no clear D. Germline V gives CDR1 DFQATT, CDR2 SNEGSKA (reference sequence). With 0 bases removed from V and 11 bases from J, the gap between germline ends came to 7 bases. The CDR3 sequence is 10 residues long. CDR3 in amino acids: CSARDHEAFF. The CDR3, as DNA: TGCAGTGCTAGAGATCATGAGGCTTTCTTT.

The chain combines TRBV10-3 with TRBJ2-5; the match to TRBD1 covers 9 bases. Germline V CDR1 and CDR2: ENHRY, SYGVKD. The CDR3 length is 16 residues. V was clipped by 4 bases and J by 0 bases; unmatched bases: 6. The CDR3 here is CAISGGQGTYQETQYF. CDR3 DNA sequence: TGTGCCATCAGTGGGGGACAGGGAACTTACCAAGAGACCCAGTACTTC.

J is TRBJ2-7 and V is TRBV9; D remains unclear. Per the germline V gene, CDR1 is SGDLS and CDR2 is YYNGEE. The CDR3 has 15 residues. V was trimmed by 0 bases and J by 2 bases, leaving 12 bases between them. The CDR3 protein is CASSVGAENTYEQYF. The CDR3 region has the DNA TGTGCCAGCAGCGTAGGCGCGGAAAACACCTACGAGCAGTACTTC.

For the CDR3, the DNA is TGTGCCACCAGCAGAGGAAGGGGCAATGAGCAGTTCTTC. Translated, it gives CATSRGRGNEQFF. J is TRBJ2-1 and V is TRBV15; TRBD1 might be the D (5 bases). CDR3 size: 13 residues. From germline, CDR1 is LNHNV and CDR2 YYDKDF (reference sequence). V lost 1 base, J lost 6 bases, and 7 bases lay in between.

This clonotype appeared a few times. The rearrangement joins TRBV4-1 to TRBJ2-1; 7 nucleotides match TRBD2. Trimming at V came to 5 bases and at J to 4 bases, leaving 8 bases not matched to a gene. Germline lookup yields CDR1 MGHRA and CDR2 YSYEKL. This CDR3 is built from 15 residues. The DNA for the CDR3 is TGCGCCAGCAGCTTGGTAGAGCGGGGATACAATGAGCAGTTCTTC. Protein sequence: CASSLVERGYNEQFF.

J is TRBJ2-1 and V is TRBV7-6, with TRBD1 matching over 9 bases. Germline V gene lookup returns CDR1 SGHVS and CDR2 FNYEAQ. CDR3 size: 16 residues. V dropped 7 bases and J dropped 5; count of bases not matched to a gene: 12. The CDR3 sequence is CASIPSMDRGHNEQFF. CDR3 coding DNA: TGTGCCAGCATCCCGTCCATGGACAGGGGTCACAATGAGCAGTTCTTC. The variable domain in full, with the rest retrieved from reference TRBV7-6 and TRBJ2-1, is GAGVSQSPRYKVTKRGQDVALRCDPISGHVSLYWYRQALGQGPEFLTYFNYEAQQDKSGLPNDRFSAERPEGSISTLTIQRTEQRDSAMYRCASIPSMDRGHNEQFFGPGTRLTVL.

This chain connects TRBV7-8 to TRBJ1-5; unclear D gene. This CDR3 spans 15 amino acids. V gave up 6 bases and J gave up 2 bases, with 14 bases separating them. The germline CDR1 and CDR2 sequences are SGHVS and FQNEAQ. CDR3 bases: TGTGCCAGCAGTCTCCAAGGCGGTCGCAATCAGCCCCAGCATTTT. This encodes CASSLQGGRNQPQHF.

The chain couples TRBV6-1 to TRBJ1-2; possibly TRBD1 for D (6 bases). V was trimmed by 2 bases and J by 2 bases, leaving 21 bases between them. Per germline, CDR1 MNHNS and CDR2 SASEGT. The CDR3 covers 18 residues. In DNA form, the CDR3 reads TGTGCCAGCAGTGAAACCCCGCAGGGGTCAACAGGAAACTATGGCTACACCTTC. This codes for CASSETPQGSTGNYGYTF.

The chain has TRBV13 and TRBJ2-4; possible D gene TRBD2, 5 bases. Germline CDR1 reads PRHDT; CDR2 reads FYEKMQ (reference sequence). V shed 5 bases and J shed 3 bases, with 11 bases lying between them. This CDR3 has 14 amino acids. CDR3 nucleotides: TGTGCCAGCAGCCTCTTTGGGAGCAAAAACATTCAGTACTTC. Residues: CASSLFGSKNIQYF.

This clonotype has only a few counts. J is TRBJ2-2 and V is TRBV11-1, with 7 bases that match TRBD1. Germline V CDR1 and CDR2: SGHAT, FQDESV (reference sequence). J was trimmed by 2 bases and V by 2 bases; bases with no gene match: 8. The CDR3 contains 17 residues. CDR3 sequence (DNA): TGTGCCAGCAGCTTATCTACCCGGGACAGCAACACCGGGGAGCTGTTTTTT. This translates into CASSLSTRDSNTGELFF.

This chain links TRBV10-2 with TRBJ2-7, with a possible D match to TRBD1 (6 bases). Trimming shortened V by 8 bases and J by 7 bases, and 18 bases separated the two germline ends. The CDR3 loop spans 13 amino acids. Germline assignment: CDR1 WSHSY and CDR2 SAAADI. The CDR3 bases are TGCGCCAGCTCCTGGGGGCTACCTCCTGAGCAGTACTTC. Residues: CASSWGLPPEQYF.

This clonotype was detected only a few times. The chain links TRBV11-2 to TRBJ1-1, with TRBD1 as a possible D gene (6 bases). V lost 2 bases and J lost 1, with 14 bases in between. CDR3 length: 16 amino acids. The germline CDR1 and CDR2 sequences are SGHAT and FQNNGV. DNA of the CDR3: TGTGCCAGCAGCTTAAGGACAGCGGCGGGGAACACTGAAGCTTTCTTT. Translation gives CASSLRTAAGNTEAFF.